This T cell receptor (beta chain) originates from a study of cytomegalovirus exposure and HLA in healthy donors. Those who donated were healthy bone marrow donors. In the case of this clone: Its antigen is still unknown.

The PCR contained 60 Vbeta and 13 Jbeta primers. The repertoire was sequenced with immunoSEQ multiplex PCR; TCRdb's copy has only in-frame clones and lacks some. In the table there are approximately 200,000 clones, approximately 80% of which are singletons. Germline lookup yields CDR1 MGHDK and CDR2 SYGVNS. Trimming removed 8 bases at V and 4 bases at J, with 14 bases between. The CDR3 spans 13 residues. Study-level findings and limits: Donors belonging to an Asian-associated ancestry cluster reportedly showed fewer N-insertions in productive TCRs than the approximately 640-donor mean, according to what a later analysis found. Later analysis suggested links between common viral pathogens and several top significant clusters.

Sequencing was carried out using PBMCs. The TCR comes from a boy younger than 10 in good health and CMV-seronegative. J is TRBJ1-2 and V is TRBV25-1; D is unclear. CDR3: CASATRSGYGYTF. CDR3 nucleotides: TGTGCCAGCGCCACACGCTCGGGCTATGGCTACACCTTC.